A single TCR beta chain is shown here with its context. These data are taken from a study of T-cell memory formation after mild COVID-19. CDR1 and CDR2 from the germline V gene are LNHDA and SQIVND (reference sequence). The ends were cut back, 7 bases at V and 9 bases at J, with 15 bases in the middle. The CDR3 has 13 amino acids. Using constant-segment primers, 5'RACE produced TCR alpha and TCR beta cDNA libraries carrying sample barcodes and UMIs. Each CDR3 protein gets one entry after TCRdb re-called the 5' RACE reads with MiXCR. The data contain about 12,000 distinct CDR3 sequences, roughly 14% of them seen just once; the ten biggest clones take up around 58%.

The TCR comes from a young man who had mild COVID-19 (a few samples of this study predate the infection). Cell type and time point are not known. V usage is TRBV19 and J usage is TRBJ2-2, with TRBD2 as a possible D gene (6 bases). Material: PBMCs or a T cell subset sorted from them (not recorded which). CDR3 in DNA: TGTGCCAGTACCGGGAGTTACAACTGGGAGCTGTTTTTT. Amino acid sequence: CASTGSYNWELFF.